This T cell receptor (beta chain) was identified during a study of post-analysis software for immune sequencing data. Study-wide results and caveats: Significantly lower normalized Chao1 diversity was seen in multiple sclerosis patients than in controls. The F measure placed samples prepared in the same batch into strongly shared clusters. Among four or five TRBV segments more frequent in patients than controls were TRBV5-6, TRBV5-1 and TRBV20-1.

This CDR3 region has 15 residues. Trimming stripped 3 bases from V and 0 bases from J, with 11 bases between. CDR1 is KGHSH, CDR2 LQKENI, per germline. Prepared TCR beta cDNA libraries contained unique molecular identifiers. TCRdb itself ran the PCR reads through MiXCR, one entry per CDR3 protein. Of 650,000 to 850,000 distinct CDR3 sequences listed, 53% are singletons. This clonotype was seen only a few times. What it recognizes is unknown. Sequenced material: blood. This receptor was identified in a girl between 10 and 17 years old with multiple sclerosis. The gene calls are TRBV18 and TRBJ1-1; no clear D gene. The CDR3 region is CASSPTRELNTEAFF. Here the CDR3 DNA reads TGTGCCAGCTCACCCACCCGGGAATTGAACACTGAAGCTTTCTTT.